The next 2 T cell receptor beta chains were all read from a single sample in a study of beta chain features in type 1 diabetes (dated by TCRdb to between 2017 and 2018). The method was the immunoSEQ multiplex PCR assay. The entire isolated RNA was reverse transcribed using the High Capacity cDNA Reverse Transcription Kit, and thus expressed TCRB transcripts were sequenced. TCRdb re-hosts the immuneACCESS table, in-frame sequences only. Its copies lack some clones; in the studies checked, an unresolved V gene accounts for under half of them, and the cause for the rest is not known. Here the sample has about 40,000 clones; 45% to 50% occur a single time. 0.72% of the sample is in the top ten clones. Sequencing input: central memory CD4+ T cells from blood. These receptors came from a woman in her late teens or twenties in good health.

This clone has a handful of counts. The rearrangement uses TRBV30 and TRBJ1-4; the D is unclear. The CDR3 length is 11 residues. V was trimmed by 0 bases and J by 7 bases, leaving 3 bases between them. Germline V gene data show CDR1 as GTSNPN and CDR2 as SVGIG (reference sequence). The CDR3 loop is CAWSVLEKLFF. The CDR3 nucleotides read TGTGCCTGGAGTGTCCTTGAAAAACTGTTTTTT.

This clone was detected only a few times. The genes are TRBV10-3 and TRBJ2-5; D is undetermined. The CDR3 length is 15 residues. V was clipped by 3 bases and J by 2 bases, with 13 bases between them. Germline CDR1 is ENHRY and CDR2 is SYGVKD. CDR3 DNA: TGTGCCATCAGTGATCAAAGGCGGTCACAAGAGACCCAGTACTTC. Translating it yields CAISDQRRSQETQYF.